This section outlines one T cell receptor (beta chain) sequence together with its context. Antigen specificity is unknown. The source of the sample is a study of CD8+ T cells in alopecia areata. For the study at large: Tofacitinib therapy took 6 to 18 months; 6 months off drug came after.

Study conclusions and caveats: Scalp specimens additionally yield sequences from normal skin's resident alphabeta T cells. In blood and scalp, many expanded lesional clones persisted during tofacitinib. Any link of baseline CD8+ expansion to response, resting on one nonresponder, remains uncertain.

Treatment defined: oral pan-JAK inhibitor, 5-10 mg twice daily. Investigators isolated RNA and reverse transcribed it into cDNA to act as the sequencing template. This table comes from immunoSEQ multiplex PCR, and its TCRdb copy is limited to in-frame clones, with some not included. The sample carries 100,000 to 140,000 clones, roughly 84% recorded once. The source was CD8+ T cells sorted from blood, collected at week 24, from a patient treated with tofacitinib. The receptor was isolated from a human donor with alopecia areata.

The CDR3: CASSYWVAGANVLTF. The CDR3 DNA follows: TGTGCCAGCAGTTACTGGGTTGCTGGGGCCAACGTCCTGACTTTC. The V and J genes are TRBV6-5 and TRBJ2-6; D call uncertain. Trimming took off 1 base at V and 2 bases at J, with 6 bases between the two ends. CDR1 is MNHEY and CDR2 is SVGAGI in the germline V gene. The CDR3 is 15 amino acids.